The source of this TCR beta chain is a study of control samples from healthy donors and cancer patients. V was cut by 2 bases and J by 13 bases, with 17 bases left in between. CDR1 and CDR2 (germline): MNHNS, SASEGT. CDR3 size: 13 residues. Using immunoSEQ multiplex PCR, the repertoire was profiled, and TCRdb retains in-frame clones only, with some absent. The data hold about 71,000 clones, with nearly 90% observed a single time. This receptor was taken from a man aged 55 to 69 with lung cancer. The sequenced sample consisted of PBMCs. The chain joins TRBV6-1 to TRBJ1-2; D not certain. CDR3: CASSEMTFQKLTF. CDR3 in DNA: TGTGCCAGCAGTGAAATGACCTTCCAGAAGCTCACCTTC.